What follows are 9 T cell receptor delta chains derived from one specimen sequenced in a study of γδ T cells in repeated Plasmodium falciparum infection. TCRdb made new clone calls on the multiplex PCR reads using CATT. Among 70,000 to 95,000 delta-chain clones listed, over 1.1% were seen once. Gammadelta T cells were flow-sorted from PBMC into Vgamma9/Vdelta2+ and Vdelta2-negative populations for bulk analysis. Specimen: gamma-delta T cells from blood. All receptors come from a pool of human donors (malaria-infected and uninfected, not separated).

This clone was recorded at least ten times. A single base is all that separates this from a far larger clone, so a read error is likely. The same CDR3 arises from other DNA sequences in this sample as well. This chain joins TRDV2 and TRDJ1; possible D gene TRDD3, 6 bases. Germline lookup yields CDR1 GEAIGNYY and CDR2 EKD. The CDR3 is 18 amino acids. Written as DNA, the CDR3 is TGTGCTTGTGACACCCTTTCTCCAAGAGATACGGGGACCGATAAACTCATCTTT. Translation gives CACDTLSPRDTGTDKLIF.

A remark on this clone: The mismatch at residue 12 between this DNA's translation and the TCRdb protein of a much larger clone likely reflects a read error; the protein shown is translated from the DNA. The rearrangement joins TRDV2 to TRDJ1; D is possibly TRDD3 (5 bases). With 1 base removed from V and 3 bases from J, the gap between germline ends came to 20 bases. Germline CDR1 GEAIGNYY, CDR2 EKD. The CDR3 sequence is 17 residues long. CDR3 in amino acids: CACDTDGGPPYADKLIF. The CDR3 DNA reads TGTGCCTGTGACACAGACGGGGGCCCCCCGTACGCCGATAAACTCATCTTT.

About this clone itself: Sequence at one end of the junction differs from germline and may be a read error. The CDR3 DNA reads TGTGCTCTTGGGGAAGCCCCTACTGGGGGATACTTGGACGTCCTCCTGACAGCACGACTCTTCTTT. Translating gives CALGEAPTGGYLDVLLTARLFF. The rearrangement joins TRDV1 to TRDJ2, with TRDD3 matching 12 bases. CDR1 TSWWSYY and CDR2 QGS come from the germline V gene. CDR3 size: 22 residues.

This clone was picked up many times. The protein TCRdb gives is from a much larger clone and does not agree with this DNA's translation at residue 9, likely a read error; the protein shown here comes from the DNA. The rearrangement joins TRDV2 to TRDJ1, with 9 bases fitting TRDD3. V lost 3 bases and J lost 14; bases outside the gene matches: 18. Germline CDR1 is GEAIGNYY and CDR2 is EKD. The CDR3 runs 15 residues. CDR3 nucleotides: TGTGCCTGTGACCTTCGGCTTGGGGCTGGGGGATGTTTTATCTTT. It specifies CACDLRLGAGGCFIF.

This clone was counted a few times. TCRdb lists the protein of a much larger clone for this DNA, which differs at residue 8, so this is likely a read error; the protein given here is translated from the DNA itself. V usage is TRDV2 and J usage is TRDJ2; 7 positions match TRDD3. Germline values: CDR1 GEAIGNYY, CDR2 EKD. CDR3 length: 15 amino acids. J was trimmed by 4 bases and V by 0 bases; bases with no gene match: 4. The CDR3 bases are TGTGCCTGTGACACCCTGGGGGGTCCGACAGCACAACTCTTCTTT. Amino acids: CACDTLGGPTAQLFF.

V and J are TRDV2 and TRDJ1; TRDD3 matches at 13 bases. The J gene was missing in TCRdb and was found by matching the end of the DNA to germline. V lost 1 base, J lost 0 bases, and 7 bases stayed unmatched. The germline gives CDR1 GEAIGNYY, CDR2 EKD. The CDR3 totals 18 residues. CDR3 protein: CACDTLLGDTSDTDKLIF. DNA for the CDR3: TGTGCCTGTGACACGCTACTGGGGGATACGTCAGACACCGATAAACTCATCTTT.

This clone was counted a few times. A far larger clone is a single base away, which makes a read error likely. Other DNA sequences in the sample encode the same CDR3. This chain's CDR3 is CALGTEGSLRFADKLIF. CDR3 bases: TGCGCTCTTGGAACAGAGGGTTCCCTGAGATTCGCCGATAAACTCATCTTT. The chain employs TRDV1 and TRDJ1; D is unresolved. Matching the DNA to germline supplied the J gene, which TCRdb does not give. Germline CDR1 reads TSWWSYY; CDR2 reads QGS. This CDR3 has 17 residues.

A remark on this clone: This probably arose from a read error, given a far larger clone one base away. Within the sample, other DNA sequences also encode this same CDR3. Here the CDR3 reads CACEGIREGKASPDKLIF. CDR3 DNA sequence: TGTGCCTGTGAAGGGATACGGGAAGGGAAAGCATCCCCAGATAAACTCATCTTT. The rearrangement uses TRDV2 and TRDJ1; 8 bases are shared with TRDD3. Germline loops: CDR1 GEAIGNYY, CDR2 EKD. The CDR3 sequence is 18 residues long. After removal of 4 bases from V and 5 bases from J, the junction contained 20 bases not matched to a gene.

On this clone: The protein TCRdb lists belongs to a much larger clone and differs from this DNA's translation at residue 6, which points to a read error; the protein shown is made from the DNA. The chain has TRDV2 and TRDJ1; D unresolved. Here the J gene was assigned by germline matching of the DNA, as TCRdb has none. The V gene's germline CDR1 is GEAIGNYY and CDR2 EKD. The V end was cut by 2 bases, the J end by 0 bases, with 15 bases between. The CDR3 length is 16 residues. DNA for the CDR3: TGTGCCTGTGACAAGAGTCGGGGTCGTTACACCGATAAACTCATCTTT. Amino acids: CACDKSRGRYTDKLIF.